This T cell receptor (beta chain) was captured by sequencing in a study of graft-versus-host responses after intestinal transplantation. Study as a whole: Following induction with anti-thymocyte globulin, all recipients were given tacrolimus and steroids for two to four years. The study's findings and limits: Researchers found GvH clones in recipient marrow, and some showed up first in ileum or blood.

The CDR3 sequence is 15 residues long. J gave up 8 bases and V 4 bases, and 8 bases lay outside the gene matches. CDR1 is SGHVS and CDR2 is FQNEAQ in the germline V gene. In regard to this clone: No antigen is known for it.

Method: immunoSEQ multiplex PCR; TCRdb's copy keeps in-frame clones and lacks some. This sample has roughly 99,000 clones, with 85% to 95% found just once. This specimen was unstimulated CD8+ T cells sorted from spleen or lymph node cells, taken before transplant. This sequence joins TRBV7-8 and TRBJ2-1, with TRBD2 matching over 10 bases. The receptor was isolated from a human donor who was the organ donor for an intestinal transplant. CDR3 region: CASSWSGRAMDEQFF. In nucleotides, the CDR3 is TGTGCCAGCAGCTGGAGCGGGAGGGCAATGGATGAGCAGTTCTTC.